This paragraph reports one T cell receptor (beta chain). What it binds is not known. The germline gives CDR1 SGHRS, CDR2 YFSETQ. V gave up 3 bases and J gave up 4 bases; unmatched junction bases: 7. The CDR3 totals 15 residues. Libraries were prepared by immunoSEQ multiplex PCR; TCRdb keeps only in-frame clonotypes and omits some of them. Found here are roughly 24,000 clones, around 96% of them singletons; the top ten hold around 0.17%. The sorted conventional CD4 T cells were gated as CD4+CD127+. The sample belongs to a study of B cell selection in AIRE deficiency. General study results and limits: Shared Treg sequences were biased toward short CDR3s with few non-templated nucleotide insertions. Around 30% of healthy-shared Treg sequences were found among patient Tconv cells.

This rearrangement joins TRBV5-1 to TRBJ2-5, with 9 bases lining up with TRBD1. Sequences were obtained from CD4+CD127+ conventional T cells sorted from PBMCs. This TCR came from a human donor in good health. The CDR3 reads CASSSGQGTGETQYF. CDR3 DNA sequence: TGCGCCAGCAGCTCCGGACAGGGGACGGGAGAGACCCAGTACTTC.